This T cell receptor (beta chain) was obtained from a study of CXCR3-negative and CXCR3-positive naive CD8 T cells. About the research overall: The TRB read total, some 140 million, broke down to about 1.5 +/- 0.3 million reads per library. Findings and limits, study-wide: When CXCR3-positive naive cells were set against CXCR3-negative naive cells, the former had more hydrophobic TRB CDR3s. Similar TRBV-TRBJ gene usage was seen in naive CXCR3-negative and CXCR3-positive cells, but not in memory cells. In both naive subsets diversity was comparably high, whereas memory CD8+ cells showed much lower diversity.

Of note for this clonotype: The antigen is not known.

The CDR3 is 18 amino acids. Germline CDR1 SNHLY, CDR2 FYNNEI. The libraries of TRB cDNA were prepared using 5' RACE with UMI labels. TCRdb reprocessed the 5' RACE reads and stores each CDR3 protein as one record, lacking DNA. The repertoire table contains some 68,000 distinct CDR3 sequences. The sequencing input was naive CXCR3+ CD8+ T cells from blood. Documented subset: CD45RO-CCR7+CD27+CD95- naive CD8+ T cells expressing CXCR3 (TNR3+). The origin of this receptor is a human donor in good health. Some clones in this sample may be carry-over from other donors' samples. The chain is built from TRBV2 and TRBJ2-1; TCRdb returns TRBD1, unconfirmable since there is no DNA. The CDR3 reads CASSENHPGDSSYNEQFF.